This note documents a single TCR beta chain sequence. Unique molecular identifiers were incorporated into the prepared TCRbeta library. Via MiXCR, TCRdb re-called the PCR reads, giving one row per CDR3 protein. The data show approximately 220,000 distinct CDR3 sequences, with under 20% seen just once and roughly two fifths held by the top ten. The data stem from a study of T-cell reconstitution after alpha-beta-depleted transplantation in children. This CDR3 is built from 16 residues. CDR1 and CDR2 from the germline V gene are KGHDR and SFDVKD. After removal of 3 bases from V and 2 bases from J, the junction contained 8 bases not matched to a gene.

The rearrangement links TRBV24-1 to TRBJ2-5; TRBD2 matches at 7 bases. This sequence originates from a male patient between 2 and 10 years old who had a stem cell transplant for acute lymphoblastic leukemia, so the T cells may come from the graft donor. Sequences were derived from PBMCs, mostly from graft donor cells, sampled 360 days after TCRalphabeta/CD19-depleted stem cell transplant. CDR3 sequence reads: CATSDVMTGGQETQYF. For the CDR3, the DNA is TGTGCCACCAGTGATGTGATGACGGGAGGTCAAGAGACCCAGTACTTC.